This note documents a single T cell receptor beta chain sequence. This record comes from a study of blood T cell repertoires in COVID-19. Across the study: COVID-19 samples collected from the United States, Italy and Spain covered acute and convalescent phases.

Deletions cut 7 bases from V and 2 bases from J, with 16 bases between. Germline loops: CDR1 LGHNT, CDR2 FRNRAP. The CDR3 length is 15 residues. Authors' processing steps: Counts of nucleated cells, estimated from reference gene primer amplification, were obtained. The table came from immunoSEQ multiplex PCR; TCRdb's copy has only in-frame clones and leaves some out. V and J calls and clone size are those listed in that table; D and trimming were worked out from the DNA. The data show around 190,000 clones, 70% to 80% seen once. Patients from Seattle were sampled longitudinally, starting during active infection.

The sequenced material came from peripheral blood. The chain couples TRBV12-5 to TRBJ2-3; a weak D match, TRBD2 (6 bases). This clonotype was sampled from a woman aged 40 to 50 with COVID-19, enrolled during active disease. CDR3 loop: CASVLIGGVTDTQYF. DNA for the CDR3: TGTGCTAGTGTTCTGATCGGGGGAGTCACAGATACGCAGTATTTT.